This T cell receptor (beta chain) emerged from a study of T cells in Graves' hyperthyroidism and ophthalmopathy. Those with hyperthyroidism were 18 to 65 years old, newly diagnosed, and ill for under 2 months. Using RNA transcripts as the source, TCR beta CDR3 regions were amplified. First-round RT-PCR targeting the TCR CDR3 was performed with the HTBI primer set. TCRdb itself ran the multiplex PCR reads through MiXCR, one entry per CDR3 protein. Among about 380,000 distinct CDR3 sequences listed, 13% were seen once. This CDR3 comprises 19 residues. From germline, CDR1 is KGHDR and CDR2 SFDVKD. J was trimmed by 2 bases and V by 4 bases; bases with no gene match: 14.

V and J are TRBV24-1 and TRBJ2-2; TRBD1 aligns across 8 bases. Source material: blood. The TCR comes from a man aged 25 to 40 with Graves' hyperthyroidism that later progressed to Graves' ophthalmopathy. CDR3 nucleotide sequence: TGTGCCACCAGTGACCTCAACAGGGGGTCACACCTTAACACCGGGGAGCTGTTTTTT. Its protein is CATSDLNRGSHLNTGELFF.